This T cell receptor (beta chain) is from a study of shared clonotypes between healthy human individuals. Turning to the study itself: Per donor, three plates held CD4 naive cells, three held CD4 memory, two held CD8 naive and one held CD8 memory. The study, taken as a whole, reports: Estimated richness values were generally larger in naive subsets than in memory subsets.

Generated by immunoSEQ multiplex PCR, the TCRdb table keeps only in-frame clones and is missing some. The data show about 2,100,000 clones, under 95% seen once. The V gene's germline CDR1 is MNHEY and CDR2 SMNVEV (reference sequence). The CDR3 has 14 residues. V was clipped by 6 bases and J by 0 bases, with 12 bases between them. This clone occurred once. Its cognate antigen is unknown. Naive CD8 populations comprised CD45RO-negative cells positively selected for CCR7, excluding terminally differentiated effector memory CD45RA+ cells. Sequenced material: naive CD8+ T cells from PBMCs. This chain links TRBV27 with TRBJ2-7, with D uncertain. The receptor was isolated from a young man in good health. Some clones in this sample may be carry-over from other donors' samples. CDR3 DNA sequence: TGTGCCAGCAGCAAACAAGGTTTCTCCTACGAGCAGTACTTC. Protein sequence: CASSKQGFSYEQYF.